This T cell receptor beta chain was captured by sequencing in a study of cytomegalovirus exposure and HLA in healthy donors. The study's findings and limits: Analyses of presence and absence presupposed an approximately uniform sequencing depth across donors. In a later analysis, DRB1 alleles had the most associated TCRs; HLA-C alleles the fewest. Some V segments, including TRBV6-2 and TRBV6-3, were excluded as indistinguishable.

Use of 60 Vbeta and 13 Jbeta primers characterized the PCR. Sequencing was performed with immunoSEQ multiplex PCR; in TCRdb, only in-frame clones are kept and a portion is missing. Its table lists approximately 140,000 clones. Trimming shortened V by 5 bases and J by 4 bases, and 13 bases separated the two germline ends. The CDR3 loop spans 14 amino acids. Germline CDR1 is SEHNR and CDR2 is FQNEAQ (reference sequence). Regarding this clone: Its antigen is unidentified.

Sequenced sample: PBMCs. This sequence joins TRBV7-9 and TRBJ2-3, with D uncertain. The clonotype comes from a woman aged 50 to 60 in good health and CMV-seronegative. The CDR3 loop reads CASSARPGSDTQYF. The CDR3 region has the DNA TGTGCCAGCAGCGCACGCCCCGGGTCAGATACGCAGTATTTT.